This is a list of T cell receptor beta chains from one sample in a study of blood T cell repertoires in COVID-19. Measured with immunoSEQ multiplex PCR; TCRdb has only the in-frame clones, and not every one. The table lists fewer than 350,000 clones, approximately 86% of them singletons. Sequenced input: peripheral blood. The receptor source for this set is an older woman with COVID-19, enrolled during active disease. CDR3s include the opening cysteine and the closing phenylalanine or tryptophan. A D gene is named only where the DNA matches it firmly. Where a row states a size, it is once, few, many or the class of an expanded clone; other rows omit it.

d_call: -
j_call: TRBJ2-3
clone_size: few
v_call: TRBV5-5
cdr3_nt: TGTGCCAGCAGCCCCTGGCGGAGCACAGATACGCAGTATTTT
cdr3_aa: CASSPWRSTDTQYF

d_call: TRBD1
j_call: TRBJ1-1
clone_size: few
v_call: TRBV19
cdr3_nt: TGTGCCAGTGGTCGGGACAGGAACACTGAAGCTTTCTTT
cdr3_aa: CASGRDRNTEAFF

d_call: TRBD1
j_call: TRBJ1-1
clone_size: -
v_call: TRBV11-2
cdr3_nt: TGTGCCAGCAGCCCTTTGGCAGGGGGTAAGAACACTGAAGCTTTCTTT
cdr3_aa: CASSPLAGGKNTEAFF

d_call: -
j_call: TRBJ1-1
clone_size: -
v_call: TRBV7-9
cdr3_nt: TGTGCCAGCGCTCGACAGGAGAACACTGAAGCTTTCTTT
cdr3_aa: CASARQENTEAFF

d_call: TRBD2
j_call: TRBJ2-5
clone_size: -
v_call: TRBV12-5
cdr3_nt: TGTGCTAGTGCTCGGGGGGGAGAACCAGAGACCCAGTACTTC
cdr3_aa: CASARGGEPETQYF

d_call: TRBD1
j_call: TRBJ2-7
clone_size: -
v_call: TRBV14
cdr3_nt: TGTGCCAGCAGCCAAGGAGCCAACAGGGGGAAGTACTTC
cdr3_aa: CASSQGANRGKYF

d_call: TRBD2
j_call: TRBJ2-7
clone_size: -
v_call: TRBV7-2
cdr3_nt: TGTGCCAGCAGCTTAAGTGCGAGCGGGGGGTACTACGAGCAGTACTTC
cdr3_aa: CASSLSASGGYYEQYF

d_call: TRBD1
j_call: TRBJ2-5
clone_size: -
v_call: TRBV9
cdr3_nt: TGTGCCAGCAGCGCCGCACAGGGGCCCCAAGAGACCCAGTACTTC
cdr3_aa: CASSAAQGPQETQYF

d_call: TRBD1
j_call: TRBJ1-3
clone_size: -
v_call: TRBV3-1/TRBV3-2
cdr3_nt: TGTGCCAGCAGGAACAGGGGGACCGCTCTCTCTGGAAACACCATATATTTT
cdr3_aa: CASRNRGTALSGNTIYF

d_call: -
j_call: TRBJ2-1
clone_size: -
v_call: TRBV4-3
cdr3_nt: TGCGCCAGCAGCCAAGACGGCGGTATAACCTACAATGAGCAGTTCTTC
cdr3_aa: CASSQDGGITYNEQFF

d_call: -
j_call: TRBJ1-6
clone_size: few
v_call: TRBV7-3
cdr3_nt: TGTGCCAGCAGCTTTACGAGTAATTCACCCCTCCACTTT
cdr3_aa: CASSFTSNSPLHF

d_call: TRBD1
j_call: TRBJ2-1
clone_size: -
v_call: TRBV4-1
cdr3_nt: TGCGCCAGCAGCCAACCGGGACAGTCCCGCAATGAGCAGTTCTTC
cdr3_aa: CASSQPGQSRNEQFF

d_call: TRBD1
j_call: TRBJ2-5
clone_size: -
v_call: TRBV18
cdr3_nt: TGTGCCAGCTCACCTCAACATGAGGGACAGGGCTTAGGGACCCAGTACTTC
cdr3_aa: CASSPQHEGQGLGTQYF

d_call: -
j_call: TRBJ1-2
clone_size: -
v_call: TRBV12-2
cdr3_nt: TGTGCAAGTCGCTTGTCCGGGACAGGGGATGGCTACACCTTC
cdr3_aa: CASRLSGTGDGYTF

d_call: -
j_call: TRBJ1-3
clone_size: -
v_call: TRBV18
cdr3_nt: TGTGCCAGCTCACCACTGAACGGAGGCTCTGGAAACACCATATATTTT
cdr3_aa: CASSPLNGGSGNTIYF

d_call: TRBD1
j_call: TRBJ1-4
clone_size: -
v_call: TRBV19
cdr3_nt: TGTGCCAGTAAGGGGGCGAATGAAAAACTGTTTTTT
cdr3_aa: CASKGANEKLFF

d_call: -
j_call: TRBJ2-5
clone_size: -
v_call: TRBV3-1/TRBV3-2
cdr3_nt: TGTGCCAGCAGCCCGGGAGAGACCCAGTACTTC
cdr3_aa: CASSPGETQYF

d_call: -
j_call: TRBJ1-5
clone_size: few
v_call: TRBV4-2
cdr3_nt: TGTGCCAGCAGCCAGTCGGCGGCTAGCAATCAGCCCCAGCATTTT
cdr3_aa: CASSQSAASNQPQHF

d_call: TRBD1
j_call: TRBJ1-2
clone_size: -
v_call: TRBV5-5
cdr3_nt: TGTGCCAGCAGCTTGAGTGGTGTGACAGGGGGCACGGATGGCTACACCTTC
cdr3_aa: CASSLSGVTGGTDGYTF

d_call: -
j_call: TRBJ1-3
clone_size: -
v_call: TRBV24-1
cdr3_nt: TGTGCCACCATCGGGGGGACGGGCCTTAGCTCTGGAAACACCATATATTTT
cdr3_aa: CATIGGTGLSSGNTIYF

d_call: TRBD2
j_call: TRBJ2-1
clone_size: -
v_call: TRBV28
cdr3_nt: TGTGCCAGCAGTTTCATGGGATTAACTAGCGGGGGTTCTGAGCAGTTCTTC
cdr3_aa: CASSFMGLTSGGSEQFF

d_call: TRBD1
j_call: TRBJ2-7
clone_size: -
v_call: TRBV5-6
cdr3_nt: TGTGCCAGCAGCTTCGCCGGGACAGGCTCTAGAGAGCAGTACTTC
cdr3_aa: CASSFAGTGSREQYF

d_call: -
j_call: TRBJ2-5
clone_size: -
v_call: TRBV11-2
cdr3_nt: TGTGCCAGCAGCACGCGCCGGGTCGGCCAAGAGACCCAGTACTTC
cdr3_aa: CASSTRRVGQETQYF

d_call: -
j_call: TRBJ1-1
clone_size: once
v_call: TRBV5-4
cdr3_nt: TGTGCCAGCAGCTTGCTTATTAACACTGAAGCTTTCTTT
cdr3_aa: CASSLLINTEAFF

d_call: TRBD1
j_call: TRBJ1-2
clone_size: -
v_call: TRBV28
cdr3_nt: TGTGCCAGCAGTTCCAGGACAGGGTCTTATGGCTACACCTTC
cdr3_aa: CASSSRTGSYGYTF

d_call: -
j_call: TRBJ2-3
clone_size: -
v_call: TRBV24-1
cdr3_nt: TGTGCCACCAGTGAGTCAGGGGGCACAGATACGCAGTATTTT
cdr3_aa: CATSESGGTDTQYF

d_call: TRBD2
j_call: TRBJ2-1
clone_size: -
v_call: TRBV7-3
cdr3_nt: TGTGCCAGCAGCTTAAATAGTGGTAGCGGGGGGTACAATGAGCAGTTCTTC
cdr3_aa: CASSLNSGSGGYNEQFF

d_call: -
j_call: TRBJ1-1
clone_size: -
v_call: TRBV11-2
cdr3_nt: TGTGCCAGCAGTTACCCGGGGGGGCTTGAAGCTTTCTTT
cdr3_aa: CASSYPGGLEAFF

d_call: -
j_call: TRBJ1-6
clone_size: -
v_call: TRBV18
cdr3_nt: TGTGCCAGCTCACCAGCCGGGGGAAACGGTAATTCACCCCTCCACTTT
cdr3_aa: CASSPAGGNGNSPLHF

d_call: TRBD2
j_call: TRBJ2-3
clone_size: -
v_call: TRBV6-6
cdr3_nt: TGTGCCAGCAGATCAAGCGGGGGTAGGGCAGATACGCAGTATTTT
cdr3_aa: CASRSSGGRADTQYF

d_call: TRBD1
j_call: TRBJ2-7
clone_size: -
v_call: TRBV23-1
cdr3_nt: TGCGCCCTAAACCGGACAGGGGGCTCCTACGAGCAGTACTTC
cdr3_aa: CALNRTGGSYEQYF

d_call: -
j_call: TRBJ1-2
clone_size: -
v_call: TRBV18
cdr3_nt: TGTGCCAGCTCACCAAATCAGGAAAACTATGGCTACACCTTC
cdr3_aa: CASSPNQENYGYTF

d_call: TRBD1
j_call: TRBJ2-2
clone_size: -
v_call: TRBV12-5
cdr3_nt: TGTGCTAGTGGTCCTGGACAGGGGGACACCGGGGAGCTGTTTTTT
cdr3_aa: CASGPGQGDTGELFF

d_call: TRBD1
j_call: TRBJ1-6
clone_size: -
v_call: TRBV28
cdr3_nt: TGTGCCAGCAGTTTACCGGGACAGGGTAGGGGATCACCCCTCCACTTT
cdr3_aa: CASSLPGQGRGSPLHF

d_call: TRBD1
j_call: TRBJ1-2
clone_size: -
v_call: TRBV29-1
cdr3_nt: TGCAGCGCGACGACAGGGTCTAACTATGGCTACACCTTC
cdr3_aa: CSATTGSNYGYTF

d_call: TRBD1
j_call: TRBJ1-4
clone_size: -
v_call: TRBV18
cdr3_nt: TGTGCCAGCTCACCTTTTGGAGGACAGGGGAATGAAAAACTGTTTTTT
cdr3_aa: CASSPFGGQGNEKLFF

d_call: -
j_call: TRBJ2-7
clone_size: -
v_call: TRBV5-1
cdr3_nt: TGCGCCAGCAGCCCTCCCCAACAGGGAGACTACGAGCAGTACTTC
cdr3_aa: CASSPPQQGDYEQYF

d_call: TRBD1
j_call: TRBJ2-7
clone_size: once
v_call: TRBV5-1
cdr3_nt: TGCGCCAGCAGCTTTTCAGTGACAGGGGTTTACGAGCAGTACTTC
cdr3_aa: CASSFSVTGVYEQYF

d_call: TRBD2
j_call: TRBJ2-5
clone_size: -
v_call: TRBV7-2
cdr3_nt: TGTGCCAGCAGCTGGGGGGGGACGGGGAAAGAGACCCAGTACTTC
cdr3_aa: CASSWGGTGKETQYF

d_call: TRBD1
j_call: TRBJ1-4
clone_size: -
v_call: TRBV4-1
cdr3_nt: TGCGCCAGCAGCCAAAGGACAGGGGGCTTGATTGAAAAACTGTTTTTT
cdr3_aa: CASSQRTGGLIEKLFF

d_call: -
j_call: TRBJ1-1
clone_size: -
v_call: TRBV19
cdr3_nt: TGTGCCAGTAGTTCACAGGTAAACACTGAAGCTTTCTTT
cdr3_aa: CASSSQVNTEAFF

d_call: TRBD1
j_call: TRBJ2-5
clone_size: -
v_call: TRBV7-9
cdr3_nt: TGTGCCAGCAGCAGGGACAGATGGTTCCAGGAGACCCAGTACTTC
cdr3_aa: CASSRDRWFQETQYF

d_call: TRBD1
j_call: TRBJ1-2
clone_size: -
v_call: TRBV24-1
cdr3_nt: TGTGCCACCAGTGATCCCAGGACAGGGACCAACTATGGCTACACCTTC
cdr3_aa: CATSDPRTGTNYGYTF

d_call: -
j_call: TRBJ2-5
clone_size: -
v_call: TRBV11-3
cdr3_nt: TGTGCCAGCAGCCCCCGGATATTCGGGGGAGAGACCCAGTACTTC
cdr3_aa: CASSPRIFGGETQYF

d_call: TRBD1
j_call: TRBJ1-4
clone_size: once
v_call: TRBV11-2
cdr3_nt: TGTGCCAGCAGCCCGATAGAAGACAGGGGAGGGCGAGAAAAACTGTTTTTT
cdr3_aa: CASSPIEDRGGREKLFF

d_call: -
j_call: TRBJ1-1
clone_size: many
v_call: TRBV11-2
cdr3_nt: TGTGCCAGCAGCTTAGGCGGCGGGAACACTGAAGCTTTCTTT
cdr3_aa: CASSLGGGNTEAFF

d_call: -
j_call: TRBJ2-2
clone_size: -
v_call: TRBV12-3/TRBV12-4
cdr3_nt: TGTGCCGGGAGAGGCAGTGGCACCGGGGAGCTGTTTTTT
cdr3_aa: CAGRGSGTGELFF

d_call: -
j_call: TRBJ2-7
clone_size: -
v_call: TRBV28
cdr3_nt: TGTGCCAGCAGTCCGACCTCGACAGTCTACGAGCAGTACTTC
cdr3_aa: CASSPTSTVYEQYF

d_call: TRBD1
j_call: TRBJ1-5
clone_size: once
v_call: TRBV2
cdr3_nt: TGTGCCAGCAGTGGTACAGGGGGCAAGGATCAGCCCCAGCATTTT
cdr3_aa: CASSGTGGKDQPQHF

d_call: -
j_call: TRBJ2-7
clone_size: -
v_call: TRBV18
cdr3_nt: TGTGCCAGCTCCGGGACATCTTACGAGCAGTACTTC
cdr3_aa: CASSGTSYEQYF

d_call: TRBD1
j_call: TRBJ1-2
clone_size: -
v_call: TRBV5-6
cdr3_nt: TGTGCCAGCAGCCCTGCTGACAGGGGGTACTATGGCTACACCTTC
cdr3_aa: CASSPADRGYYGYTF

d_call: -
j_call: TRBJ1-6
clone_size: -
v_call: TRBV5-1
cdr3_nt: TGCGCCAGCAGCTTGACAGGGAGTTACCTCCACTTT
cdr3_aa: CASSLTGSYLHF

d_call: -
j_call: TRBJ2-1
clone_size: -
v_call: TRBV2
cdr3_nt: TGTGCCAGCAGTGCCGACAGGCATAATGAGCAGTTCTTC
cdr3_aa: CASSADRHNEQFF

d_call: -
j_call: TRBJ2-5
clone_size: once
v_call: TRBV7-2
cdr3_nt: TGTGCCAGCAGCTTACCTGTTCAAGAGACCCAGTACTTC
cdr3_aa: CASSLPVQETQYF

d_call: TRBD1
j_call: TRBJ2-7
clone_size: -
v_call: TRBV11-3
cdr3_nt: TGTGCCAGCAGCTACAGGACAGGGTCCTACGAGCAGTACTTC
cdr3_aa: CASSYRTGSYEQYF